This TCR beta chain was recovered during a study of blood T cell repertoires in COVID-19. About the study: The cDNA or gDNA used as material had been derived from T cells, B-cell-depleted T cells, or PBMCs.

The authors' processing: Amplified reference gene primers provided the basis for estimating nucleated cell counts. The table came from immunoSEQ multiplex PCR; TCRdb's copy has only in-frame clones and leaves some out. The V and J calls and clone size come from that table; D and trimming were worked out from the DNA. The table includes approximately 99,000 clones, around 83% detected once. CDR3 size: 13 residues. The ends were cut back, 5 bases at V and 2 bases at J, with 9 bases in the middle. In germline, CDR1 is SEHNR, CDR2 FQNEAQ (reference sequence). This clonotype was sampled from a woman aged 70-85 years with acute or convalescent COVID-19. The material sequenced was peripheral blood. V is TRBV7-9 and J is TRBJ1-2; tentative D call: TRBD1 (6 bases). CDR3 sequence reads: CASSVTGNYGYTF. CDR3 DNA: TGTGCCAGCAGCGTCACAGGGAACTATGGCTACACCTTC.